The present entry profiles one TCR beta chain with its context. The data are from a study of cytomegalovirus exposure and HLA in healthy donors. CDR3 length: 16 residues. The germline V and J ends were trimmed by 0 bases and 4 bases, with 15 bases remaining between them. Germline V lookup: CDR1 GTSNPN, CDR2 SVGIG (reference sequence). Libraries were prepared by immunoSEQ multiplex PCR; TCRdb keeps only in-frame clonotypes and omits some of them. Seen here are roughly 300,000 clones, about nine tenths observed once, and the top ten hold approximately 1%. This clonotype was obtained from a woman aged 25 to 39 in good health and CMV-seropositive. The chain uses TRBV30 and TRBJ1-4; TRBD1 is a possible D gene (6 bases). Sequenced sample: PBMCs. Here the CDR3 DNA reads TGTGCCTGGAGTGTACTAATGGGACACTATAATGAAAAACTGTTTTTT. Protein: CAWSVLMGHYNEKLFF.